A single sample is the source of the 27 T cell receptor beta chains below, sequenced in a study of early T cells in non-severe SARS-CoV-2 infection. TCRdb re-called the 5' RACE reads with MiXCR, one entry per CDR3 protein. The data contain tens of thousands of distinct CDR3 sequences, 12% of them singletons. Sequenced: whole blood. The receptor source for this set is an adult who was a healthcare worker with PCR-confirmed SARS-CoV-2 infection or an uninfected control (not recorded which).

This clonotype appeared many times. The rearrangement links TRBV7-3 to TRBJ2-1; D is undetermined. CDR1 and CDR2 from the germline V gene are SGHTA and FQGTGA. There are 12 residues in the CDR3. Trimming took off 3 bases at V and 5 bases at J, with 5 bases between the two ends. As DNA, the CDR3 is TGTGCCAGCAGCTTTTTTGACAATGAGCAGTTCTTC. It is translated as CASSFFDNEQFF.

This clonotype was detected a few times. The V and J genes are TRBV28 and TRBJ2-7; no firm D call. Germline CDR1 reads MDHEN; CDR2 reads SYDVKM. Trimming left V 4 bases short and J 3 bases short, with 4 bases between. The CDR3 totals 11 residues. CDR3 sequence (DNA): TGTGCCAGCAGTTCCCACTACGAGCAGTACTTC. Translating gives CASSSHYEQYF.

This clonotype has only a few counts. The chain uses TRBV18 and TRBJ2-5, with D tentatively TRBD1 or TRBD2 (5 bases each). CDR3 length: 15 residues. CDR1 is KGHSH and CDR2 is LQKENI in the germline V gene. Trimming removed 0 bases from V and 4 bases from J, with 12 bases in between. Here the CDR3 reads CASSPPGVRGETQYF. As DNA, the CDR3 is TGTGCCAGCTCACCACCGGGGGTCCGAGGAGAGACCCAGTACTTC.

Ten or more counts support this clonotype. The chain is built from TRBV28 and TRBJ2-3; 7 nucleotides line up with TRBD2. There are 14 residues in the CDR3. Unmatched junction bases numbered 11, after V lost 7 bases and J lost 7 bases. The germline CDR1 and CDR2 sequences are MDHEN and SYDVKM. The CDR3 protein is CASNTGGPGNTQYF. CDR3 DNA: TGTGCCAGCAACACGGGAGGCCCGGGAAATACGCAGTATTTT.

The chain links TRBV5-1 to TRBJ1-1; TRBD1 might be the D (5 bases). Germline values: CDR1 SGHRS, CDR2 YFSETQ. This CDR3 contains 13 residues. Trimming cost V 5 bases and J 2 bases, with 10 bases left between them. The CDR3 bases are TGCGCCAGCAGATGGGACGGTAACACTGAAGCTTTCTTT. This sequence encodes CASRWDGNTEAFF.

This chain joins TRBV3-1 and TRBJ2-4; D not resolved. This CDR3 has 15 amino acids. In germline, CDR1 is LGHDT, CDR2 YNNKEL (reference sequence). The V and J ends lost 1 base and 0 bases respectively, with 7 bases between them. The CDR3 coding sequence is TGTGCCAGCAGCCAAGGACACCTAGCCAAAAACATTCAGTACTTC. Translating gives CASSQGHLAKNIQYF.

Ten or more counts support this clonotype. The chain combines TRBV7-7 with TRBJ2-5; 7 nucleotides agree with TRBD1. Germline V gene data show CDR1 as SSHAT and CDR2 as FNYEAQ (reference sequence). Unmatched junction bases numbered 7, after V lost 5 bases and J lost 1 base. CDR3 length equals 15 residues. CDR3 bases: TGTGCCAGCAGCCCAGGGACAGTGGGCCAAGAGACCCAGTACTTC. Its protein is CASSPGTVGQETQYF.

This chain links TRBV5-1 with TRBJ2-5, with TRBD2 matching over 10 bases. Germline CDR1 SGHRS, CDR2 YFSETQ. Germline trimming cut 0 bases from V and 3 bases from J; bases unmatched to any gene: 5. This CDR3 spans 16 amino acids. In DNA, the CDR3 is TGCGCCAGCAGCTTGGGTCTAGCGGGAGACAAAGAGACCCAGTACTTC. It yields the protein CASSLGLAGDKETQYF.

This clonotype was recorded at least ten times. This chain connects TRBV7-2 to TRBJ2-2; D ambiguous. The ends were cut back, 3 bases at V and 7 bases at J, with 12 bases in the middle. Germline V CDR1 and CDR2: SGHTA, FQGNSA. CDR3 length: 14 amino acids. CDR3 nucleotide sequence: TGTGCCAGCAGCTTCCTGGTGGGGATCGGGGAGCTGTTTTTT. This translates into CASSFLVGIGELFF.

This clonotype has at least ten counts. This chain joins TRBV30 and TRBJ2-7, with D possibly TRBD1 on 6 matching bases. CDR1 is GTSNPN, CDR2 SVGIG, per germline (reference sequence). The CDR3 spans 12 residues. The V end was cut by 3 bases, the J end by 3 bases, with 9 bases between. The CDR3 protein is CAWSGTSYEQYF. For the CDR3, the DNA is TGTGCCTGGAGCGGGACAAGCTACGAGCAGTACTTC.

This clonotype was detected ten times or more. V is TRBV2 and J is TRBJ2-7; a possible D gene is TRBD1 (6 bases). The CDR3 spans 14 residues. Deletions cut 2 bases from V and 2 bases from J, with 10 bases between. Per germline, CDR1 SNHLY and CDR2 FYNNEI. CDR3 protein: CASSEQGRAYEQYF. The CDR3 nucleotides read TGTGCCAGCAGTGAACAGGGGCGGGCCTACGAGCAGTACTTC.

This clonotype showed up many times. V is TRBV10-1 and J is TRBJ2-4, with 7 bases aligning to TRBD1. CDR3 size: 16 residues. In germline, CDR1 is WNHNN, CDR2 SYGVQD (reference sequence). Losses at the gene ends were 9 bases for V and 0 bases for J; bases not matched to a gene: 11. The CDR3 bases are TGCGCCAGACCCCCGCCACAGGGGCTAGCCAAAAACATTCAGTACTTC. Translated: CARPPPQGLAKNIQYF.

This clonotype was detected a few times. The rearrangement uses TRBV12-3 or TRBV12-4 and TRBJ2-3; tentative D call: TRBD1 (5 bases). There are 13 residues in the CDR3. Trimming took off 2 bases at V and 6 bases at J, with 9 bases between the two ends. CDR3 nucleotide sequence: TGTGCCAGCAGTTTATCCCAGGGCGATACGCAGTATTTT. Translating it yields CASSLSQGDTQYF.

This clonotype was observed a few times. This rearrangement joins TRBV12-3 or TRBV12-4 to TRBJ2-7; 12 nucleotides agree with TRBD2. The CDR3 is 16 residues long. The V gene end was trimmed by 6 bases and the J gene end by 11 bases; junction bases not matched to a gene: 17. CDR3 amino acids: CASRKLIPGLAGSEYF. CDR3 coding DNA: TGTGCCAGCAGAAAACTCATTCCGGGACTAGCGGGTAGTGAGTACTTC.

The chain uses TRBV6-4 and TRBJ2-2; D unclear. The CDR3 has 14 residues. The germline V gene has CDR1 MRHNA and CDR2 SNTAGT. V lost 6 bases and J lost 4, with 12 bases in between. The CDR3 sequence: CASRTQVGTGELFF. In DNA form, the CDR3 reads TGTGCCAGCAGAACTCAGGTTGGCACCGGGGAGCTGTTTTTT.

The sample holds many counts of this clonotype. This chain connects TRBV6-6 to TRBJ2-1; D is unresolved. Looked up from germline, CDR1 is MNHNY and CDR2 is SVGAGI (reference sequence). The V end was cut by 5 bases, the J end by 4 bases, with 15 bases between. This CDR3 is 15 amino acids long. CDR3: CASSQYDPEYNEQFF. The CDR3 DNA sequence: TGTGCCAGCAGTCAGTACGATCCCGAGTACAATGAGCAGTTCTTC.

The sample holds many counts of this clonotype. The rearrangement joins TRBV27 to TRBJ2-7, with TRBD2 identical over 13 bases. The CDR3 extends over 15 amino acids. CDR1 is MNHEY, CDR2 SMNVEV, per germline (reference sequence). V was pared by 3 bases and J by 2 bases, with 1 base of the junction left unmatched. The CDR3 nucleotides are TGTGCCAGCAGTTTGACTAGCGGGAGGACCTACGAGCAGTACTTC. This translates into CASSLTSGRTYEQYF.

This clonotype was recorded many times. V usage is TRBV9 and J usage is TRBJ2-1, with 9 bases identical to TRBD2. This CDR3 region has 15 residues. The germline gives CDR1 SGDLS, CDR2 YYNGEE. Trimming cost V 0 bases and J 8 bases; bases outside gene matches: 6. DNA for the CDR3: TGTGCCAGCAGCGTAGGTGCTAGCGGGATCTATGAGCAGTTCTTC. This sequence encodes CASSVGASGIYEQFF.

The genes are TRBV3-1 and TRBJ2-7, with D tentatively TRBD2 (5 bases). The CDR3 spans 14 residues. The germline V gene has CDR1 LGHDT and CDR2 YNNKEL (reference sequence). The V end was cut by 4 bases, the J end by 0 bases, with 10 bases between. The CDR3 DNA reads TGTGCCAGCAGCCCCATGGGGAGCTCCTACGAGCAGTACTTC. Translated: CASSPMGSSYEQYF.

This clonotype came up many times. V and J are TRBV18 and TRBJ2-5, with 9 positions matching TRBD2. In germline, CDR1 is KGHSH, CDR2 LQKENI. Germline trimming cut 0 bases from V and 9 bases from J; bases unmatched to any gene: 11. The CDR3 totals 16 residues. DNA for the CDR3: TGTGCCAGCTCACCACCGCTAGCGGGGTCCGCGTGGGCCCAGTACTTC. Translated: CASSPPLAGSAWAQYF.

V is TRBV27 and J is TRBJ2-7; D ambiguous. The germline gives CDR1 MNHEY, CDR2 SMNVEV (reference sequence). V lost 4 bases to trimming and J lost 2 bases, with 21 bases between them. This CDR3 is built from 17 residues. CDR3 coding DNA: TGTGCCAGCAGTTGGCCCCCGTGGTTGAGGAAAACCTACGAGCAGTACTTC. Protein product: CASSWPPWLRKTYEQYF.

This clonotype has at least ten counts. The chain uses TRBV28 and TRBJ1-4; D possibly corresponds to TRBD1 (5 bases). CDR1 and CDR2 (germline): MDHEN, SYDVKM. The CDR3 consists of 13 residues. Between the trimmed V and J ends, which lost 7 bases and 8 bases, there was a span of 14 bases. In DNA form, the CDR3 reads TGTGCCAGCAACCCCGGGGGTGGGGAAAAACTGTTTTTT. It specifies CASNPGGGEKLFF.

Ten or more counts support this clonotype. The chain links TRBV9 to TRBJ2-3; 9 bases match TRBD2. The CDR3 consists of 15 residues. From germline, CDR1 is SGDLS and CDR2 YYNGEE. After removal of 6 bases from V and 2 bases from J, the junction contained 7 bases not matched to a gene. In nucleotides, the CDR3 is TGTGCCAGCACCCCGACTAGCGGCTCCACAGATACGCAGTATTTT. Protein: CASTPTSGSTDTQYF.

In its sample, this clonotype was seen many times. DNA of the CDR3: TGCAGTGCTCCGCCAGGCACCCAGTGGGATACGCAGTATTTT. It is translated as CSAPPGTQWDTQYF. J is TRBJ2-3 and V is TRBV20-1; D gene ambiguous. Germline CDR1 DFQATT, CDR2 SNEGSKA (reference sequence). The V gene lost 5 bases and the J gene lost 6 bases, with 18 bases spanning the gap. The CDR3 loop spans 14 amino acids.

This sequence joins TRBV9 and TRBJ2-5; 9 bases agree with TRBD2. Germline V gene sequence: CDR1 SGDLS, CDR2 YYNGEE. With 5 bases clipped from V and 5 bases from J, the junction kept 10 bases outside the gene matches. CDR3 length: 15 amino acids. The CDR3 here is CASSRTGLARETQYF. CDR3 DNA: TGTGCCAGCAGTCGAACGGGACTAGCACGGGAGACCCAGTACTTC.

The J gene is TRBJ1-4, the V gene TRBV10-1, with D unresolved. From germline, CDR1 is WNHNN and CDR2 SYGVQD (reference sequence). The V end lost 0 bases, the J end lost 5 bases, and 10 bases lay between the germline ends. The CDR3 loop spans 15 amino acids. CDR3 region: CASSESSAINEKLFF. CDR3 DNA sequence: TGCGCCAGCAGTGAGTCGTCAGCCATAAATGAAAAACTGTTTTTT.

The rearrangement uses TRBV11-2 and TRBJ2-7, with 7 nucleotides matching TRBD1. Trimming at V came to 5 bases and at J to 5 bases, leaving 12 bases not matched to a gene. The CDR3 has 15 amino acids. In germline, CDR1 is SGHAT, CDR2 FQNNGV. The CDR3 reads CASSINPQGVHEQYF. As DNA, the CDR3 is TGTGCCAGCAGCATCAACCCTCAGGGGGTACACGAGCAGTACTTC.